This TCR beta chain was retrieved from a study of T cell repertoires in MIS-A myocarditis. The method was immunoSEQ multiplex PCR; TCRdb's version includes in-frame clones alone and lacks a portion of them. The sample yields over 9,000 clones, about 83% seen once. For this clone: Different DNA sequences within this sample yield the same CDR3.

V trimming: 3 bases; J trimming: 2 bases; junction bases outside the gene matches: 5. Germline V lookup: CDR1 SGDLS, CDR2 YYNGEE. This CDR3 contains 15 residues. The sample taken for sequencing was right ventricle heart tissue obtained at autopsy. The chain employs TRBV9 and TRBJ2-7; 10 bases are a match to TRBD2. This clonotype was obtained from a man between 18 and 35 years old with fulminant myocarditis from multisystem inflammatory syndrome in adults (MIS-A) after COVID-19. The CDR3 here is CASSARTSGPYEQYF. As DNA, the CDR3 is TGTGCCAGCAGCGCGAGGACTAGCGGCCCCTACGAGCAGTACTTC.